The 10 T cell receptor beta chains given below trace back to one sample, sequenced in a study of CD8 T cells in ankylosing spondylitis. These receptors have no known antigen. Study-wide results and limits: What appeared characteristic of ankylosing spondylitis blood was a TCR beta motif of fewer than ten highly homologous variants.

Each CDR3 protein gets one entry after TCRdb re-called the 5' RACE reads with MiXCR. The sample lists around 770,000 distinct CDR3 sequences; about 12% were seen once. Sequenced sample: blood, either unsorted or a sorted T cell fraction (not recorded which). The receptor set was obtained from a male donor with ankylosing spondylitis.

V gene TRBV20-1 combines with J gene TRBJ2-5; D is possibly TRBD1 or TRBD2 (5 bases each). V lost 2 bases and J lost 5, with 18 bases in between. There are 15 residues in the CDR3. Germline V gives CDR1 DFQATT, CDR2 SNEGSKA (reference sequence). The CDR3 reads CSARLGDDTLETQYF. CDR3 bases: TGCAGTGCTAGATTGGGGGACGACACCCTTGAGACCCAGTACTTC.

In its sample, this clonotype was seen many times. The chain's CDR3 is CSAIPGYTEAFF. The CDR3 DNA sequence: TGCAGTGCGATCCCTGGGTATACTGAAGCTTTCTTT. The chain has TRBV20-1 and TRBJ1-1; no firm D call. This CDR3 has 12 amino acids. Trimming stripped 6 bases from V and 5 bases from J, with 13 bases between. Germline values: CDR1 DFQATT, CDR2 SNEGSKA (reference sequence).

This clonotype was detected a few times. The chain combines TRBV20-1 with TRBJ2-5, with 9 bases lining up with TRBD1. Germline assignment: CDR1 DFQATT and CDR2 SNEGSKA (reference sequence). V was pared by 5 bases and J by 1 base, with 17 bases of the junction left unmatched. The CDR3 consists of 18 residues. CDR3 nucleotides: TGCAGTGCTTCACTTACCCCTGGACAGGGGACATCCCAAGAGACCCAGTACTTC. Translating gives CSASLTPGQGTSQETQYF.

This clonotype was seen a few times. The chain couples TRBV20-1 to TRBJ2-3; no clear D gene. Deletions cut 6 bases from V and 6 bases from J, with 13 bases between. This CDR3 comprises 12 residues. Germline assignment: CDR1 DFQATT and CDR2 SNEGSKA (reference sequence). The CDR3 DNA is TGCAGTGCCCCTGAATCCTGGGATACGCAGTATTTT. This translates into CSAPESWDTQYF.

This clonotype has only a few counts. This chain joins TRBV29-1 and TRBJ2-7; D uncertain. Germline V lookup: CDR1 SQVTM, CDR2 ANQGSEA. The germline V and J ends were trimmed by 7 bases and 1 base, with 17 bases remaining between them. This CDR3 is built from 14 residues. The CDR3 DNA reads TGCAGCGCCCTGACGCCAGGCCTGTCCTACGAGCAGTACTTC. Protein product: CSALTPGLSYEQYF.

The rearrangement uses TRBV20-1 and TRBJ1-6, with a weak D call TRBD1 (6 bases). This CDR3 spans 14 amino acids. From germline, CDR1 is DFQATT and CDR2 SNEGSKA (reference sequence). V lost 2 bases and J 7 bases, leaving 12 bases between the germline ends. The CDR3 nucleotides are TGCAGTGCTAGAATCCAGGGGTGGAATTCACCCCTCCACTTT. Protein product: CSARIQGWNSPLHF.

In the case of this clonotype: One base away lies a much larger clone, so this may be a sequencing read error. The chain couples TRBV7-2 to TRBJ1-2; possibly TRBD1 for D (5 bases). V dropped 8 bases and J dropped 2 bases, with 15 bases sitting between them. In germline, CDR1 is SGHTA, CDR2 FQGNSA. This CDR3 comprises 14 residues. CDR3 sequence: CASGRGRINYGYTF. DNA for the CDR3: TGTGCCAGCGGCCGGGGCAGGATAAACTATGGCTACACCTTC. Complete variable domain (other parts from reference TRBV7-2 and TRBJ1-2): GAGVSQSPSNKVTEKGKDVELRCDPISGHTALYWYRQSLGQGLEFLIYFQGNSAPDKSGLPSDRFSAERTGGSVSTLTIQRTQQEDSAVYLCASGRGRINYGYTFGSGTRLTVV.

The gene calls are TRBV20-1 and TRBJ2-7; D is possibly TRBD2 (5 bases). The germline V and J ends were trimmed by 0 bases and 3 bases, with 12 bases remaining between them. The CDR3 totals 14 residues. CDR1 and CDR2 (germline): DFQATT, SNEGSKA (reference sequence). DNA for the CDR3: TGCAGTGCTAGAGATGGCCGGGGAGACTACGAGCAGTACTTC. The encoded protein is CSARDGRGDYEQYF.

The J gene is TRBJ2-1, the V gene TRBV20-1; D remains ambiguous. With 2 bases removed from V and 9 bases from J, the gap between germline ends came to 14 bases. The CDR3 has 13 amino acids. CDR1 and CDR2 from the germline V gene are DFQATT and SNEGSKA (reference sequence). The CDR3 DNA reads as TGCAGTGCTAGACCCCTCTCCCCACCTGAGCAGTTCTTC. Amino acids: CSARPLSPPEQFF.

This clonotype was found a few times. J is TRBJ1-6 and V is TRBV20-1, with TRBD1 matching over 10 bases. This CDR3 is 16 amino acids long. Losses at the gene ends were 4 bases for V and 7 bases for J; bases not matched to a gene: 10. Germline V gives CDR1 DFQATT, CDR2 SNEGSKA (reference sequence). CDR3 in DNA: TGCAGTGCTACGCCCCGGGACAGGGGCTGGAATTCACCCCTCCACTTT. This encodes CSATPRDRGWNSPLHF.